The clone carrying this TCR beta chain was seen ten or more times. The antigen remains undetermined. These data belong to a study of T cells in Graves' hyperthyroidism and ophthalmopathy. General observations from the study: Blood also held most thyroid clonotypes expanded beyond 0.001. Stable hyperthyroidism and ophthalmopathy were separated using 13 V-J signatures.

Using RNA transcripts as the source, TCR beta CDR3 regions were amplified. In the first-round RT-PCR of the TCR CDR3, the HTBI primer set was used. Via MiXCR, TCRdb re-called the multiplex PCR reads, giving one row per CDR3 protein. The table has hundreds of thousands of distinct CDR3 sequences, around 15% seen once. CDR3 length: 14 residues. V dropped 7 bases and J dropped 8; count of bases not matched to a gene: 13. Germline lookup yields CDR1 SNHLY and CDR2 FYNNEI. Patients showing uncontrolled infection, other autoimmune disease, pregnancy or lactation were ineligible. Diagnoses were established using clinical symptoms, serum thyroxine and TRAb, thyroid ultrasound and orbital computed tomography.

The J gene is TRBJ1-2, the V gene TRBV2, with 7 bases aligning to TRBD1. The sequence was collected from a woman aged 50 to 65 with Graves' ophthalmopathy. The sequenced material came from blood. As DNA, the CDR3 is TGTGCCAGCAAGACAGGGTCTGCCGGGGGAGGCTACACCTTC. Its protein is CASKTGSAGGGYTF.